This entry is about one TCR beta chain. The antigen is unknown. The record originates from a study of T cell repertoires in cytomegalovirus infection. Overall study context: Evidence of both CMV infection and a matching HLA type came from public TCR beta signatures.

Study-wide results and limits: CMV-specific HLA-C-restricted TCR beta clonotypes dominated the ex vivo response. Accumulated public TCR beta family frequency recognized individuals carrying CMV together with the relevant HLA.

Each CDR3 protein is one row after TCRdb ran MiXCR on the reads. This sample carries roughly 500,000 distinct CDR3 sequences, about 11% of them seen once, and the ten largest clones take 9.5% to 13%. Trimming removed 1 base at V and 3 bases at J, with 10 bases between. CDR3 length: 14 residues. CDR1 SGHTA and CDR2 FQGTGA come from the germline V gene. The V and J genes are TRBV7-3 and TRBJ2-7; D gene unclear. Material for sequencing was PBMCs. The sequence was obtained from a human donor in good health (CMV status not recorded). Some clones in this sample may be carry-over from other donors' samples. The CDR3 region is CASSLKGFGYEQYF. In DNA form, the CDR3 reads TGTGCCAGCAGCTTAAAAGGTTTTGGCTACGAGCAGTACTTC.